This TCR beta chain was retrieved from a study of spatial heterogeneity in lung cancer. Study at large: Approximately 70 TRACERx patients with early, untreated non-small cell lung cancer donated samples. More than 8.5 raw reads, on average, carried each unique TCR and UMI combination.

As to time point: blood at routine non-recurrence follow-up after resection. Unsorted tumor, nontumor lung tissue or cryopreserved PBMC supplied the whole RNA. The germline V gene has CDR1 SGHAT and CDR2 FQNNGV. This CDR3 spans 15 amino acids. The junction had 10 bases not matched to a gene; V was cut back by 0 bases and J by 12 bases. The presence of a unique molecular identifier marked each TCR cDNA molecule. TCRdb passed the 5' RACE reads through MiXCR, listing each CDR3 protein once. Of under 150,000 distinct CDR3 sequences listed, about a tenth are singletons. Many counts were recorded for this clonotype.

The sequence was collected from a female donor with early-stage non-small cell lung cancer. V is TRBV11-2 and J is TRBJ1-4; 7 positions agree with TRBD1. The starting material was PBMCs, obtained at follow-up. The CDR3 nucleotides read TGTGCCAGCAGCTTAGACCCGACAGGGAAGGGTCAACTGTTTTTT. Amino acids: CASSLDPTGKGQLFF.